The 15 T cell receptor beta chains reported below all come from one sample, sequenced in a study of blood T cell repertoires in COVID-19. Measured with immunoSEQ multiplex PCR; TCRdb has only the in-frame clones, and not every one. The sample includes 50,000 to 75,000 clones, 60% to 80% of them seen just once. The specimen sequenced was peripheral blood. These receptors all stem from an elderly man with active or convalescent COVID-19.

The rearrangement uses TRBV19 and TRBJ2-7, with TRBD2 identical over 7 bases. V lost 6 bases, J lost 3 bases, and 11 bases stayed unmatched. Germline V CDR1 and CDR2: LNHDA, SQIVND (reference sequence). CDR3 length: 15 amino acids. The CDR3 reads CASRSWGGTGYEQYF. Written as DNA, the CDR3 is TGTGCCAGTAGAAGTTGGGGAGGGACTGGCTACGAGCAGTACTTC.

This clone has a single count. The chain joins TRBV19 to TRBJ1-1; possibly TRBD1 for D (6 bases). V lost 1 base and J lost 10, with 16 bases in between. The CDR3 contains 14 residues. Germline CDR1 reads LNHDA; CDR2 reads SQIVND (reference sequence). For the CDR3, the DNA is TGTGCCAGTAGTATAGGGGGCCGACAGGCATTAGCTTTCTTT. Residues: CASSIGGRQALAFF.

The chain is built from TRBV30 and TRBJ1-6; the match to TRBD1 covers 9 bases. The germline CDR1 and CDR2 sequences are GTSNPN and SVGIG (reference sequence). V was clipped by 8 bases and J by 8 bases; unmatched bases: 7. The CDR3 is 13 amino acids. The CDR3 nucleotides read TGTGCCGGATCGGGACAGGGAGATTCACCCCTCCACTTT. Protein: CAGSGQGDSPLHF.

The chain combines TRBV5-5 with TRBJ1-2; 7 bases fit TRBD1. The CDR3 is made up of 14 amino acids. With 5 bases clipped from V and 8 bases from J, the junction kept 12 bases outside the gene matches. CDR1 SGHKS and CDR2 YYEKEE come from the germline V gene (reference sequence). CDR3 residues: CASRKRQGSDGYTF. The CDR3, as DNA: TGTGCCAGCAGAAAACGACAGGGATCGGACGGCTACACCTTC.

The chain employs TRBV5-1 and TRBJ2-5, with a weak D call TRBD1 (6 bases). V dropped 3 bases and J dropped 5 bases, with 11 bases sitting between them. This CDR3 is built from 13 residues. The V gene's germline CDR1 is SGHRS and CDR2 YFSETQ. The CDR3 here is CASSSQGQETQYF. CDR3 nucleotide sequence: TGCGCCAGCAGCTCACAGGGTCAGGAGACCCAGTACTTC.

The rearrangement joins TRBV7-3 to TRBJ2-3, with D perhaps TRBD2 (5 bases). The CDR3 has 15 amino acids. The ends were cut back, 2 bases at V and 2 bases at J, with 11 bases in the middle. Germline V gene data show CDR1 as SGHTA and CDR2 as FQGTGA. The CDR3 spells CASSLGVGVTDTQYF. CDR3 sequence (DNA): TGTGCCAGCAGCTTAGGGGTCGGGGTCACAGATACGCAGTATTTT.

The chain is built from TRBV9 and TRBJ1-5; D unclear. The CDR3 runs to 15 residues. Looked up from germline, CDR1 is SGDLS and CDR2 is YYNGEE. V gave up 0 bases and J gave up 3 bases, with 10 bases separating them. The CDR3 DNA sequence: TGTGCCAGCAGCGTAGGGTCCGGGGTCAATCAGCCCCAGCATTTT. Protein: CASSVGSGVNQPQHF.

This chain uses TRBV14 with TRBJ1-6; 10 bases are a match to TRBD1. V was clipped by 4 bases and J by 10 bases; unmatched bases: 7. Germline loops: CDR1 SGHDN, CDR2 FVKESK. This CDR3 spans 15 amino acids. This chain's CDR3 is CASSRGTGVGSPLHF. Here the CDR3 DNA reads TGTGCCAGCAGCCGCGGGACAGGGGTCGGGTCACCCCTCCACTTT.

This chain uses TRBV29-1 with TRBJ1-6; unclear D gene. V was trimmed by 6 bases and J by 2 bases, leaving 11 bases between them. Germline V gene sequence: CDR1 SQVTM, CDR2 ANQGSEA. This CDR3 comprises 14 residues. The CDR3 loop reads CSVGAGTYNSPLHF. Written as DNA, the CDR3 is TGCAGCGTGGGAGCTGGGACCTATAATTCACCCCTCCACTTT.

The chain has TRBV5-1 and TRBJ2-7; 14 nucleotides match TRBD2. The trim removed 5 bases at V and 3 bases at J, leaving 13 bases unmatched. The CDR3 is 18 residues long. Germline V CDR1 and CDR2: SGHRS, YFSETQ. The CDR3 coding sequence is TGCGCCAGCAGTTTGTACGGGACTAGCGGGAGCTCGAACTACGAGCAGTACTTC. Its protein is CASSLYGTSGSSNYEQYF.

This clone has a handful of counts. The rearrangement uses TRBV7-2 and TRBJ2-2; D is unresolved. Germline assignment: CDR1 SGHTA and CDR2 FQGNSA. CDR3 length: 17 residues. Trimming left V 5 bases short and J 6 bases short, with 22 bases between. CDR3 in amino acids: CASSLSQRWLSAGELFF. The CDR3 nucleotides read TGTGCCAGCAGCCTTAGCCAAAGATGGTTGTCAGCCGGGGAGCTGTTTTTT.

This sequence joins TRBV5-3 and TRBJ2-7, with TRBD1 matching over 9 bases. TRBV5-3 is sorted into the ORF group, with uncertain function. The V and J ends lost 3 bases and 4 bases, in that order; junction bases with no gene match: 5. The CDR3 has 14 residues. The CDR3 DNA sequence: TGTGCCAGAAGCTGGGACAGGGTTATTTACGAGCAGTACTTC. It codes for CARSWDRVIYEQYF.

This clone showed up just a few times. The chain has TRBV5-1 and TRBJ2-7; D uncertain. The CDR3 consists of 13 residues. Germline assignment: CDR1 SGHRS and CDR2 YFSETQ. The V end was cut by 4 bases, the J end by 0 bases, with 8 bases between. The CDR3 bases are TGCGCCAGCAGCCACAATCCCTCCTACGAGCAGTACTTC. It specifies CASSHNPSYEQYF.

This chain links TRBV9 with TRBJ1-1; the D gene is possibly TRBD1 (6 bases). The CDR3 length is 17 residues. Germline V gene sequence: CDR1 SGDLS, CDR2 YYNGEE. Between the trimmed V and J ends, which lost 0 bases and 4 bases, there was a span of 19 bases. CDR3 sequence reads: CASSVGFLMQGTTEAFF. CDR3 nucleotides: TGTGCCAGCAGCGTAGGTTTTTTAATGCAGGGGACCACTGAAGCTTTCTTT.

The chain employs TRBV3-1 (or the pseudogene TRBV3-2) and TRBJ1-5, with unresolved D. Germline lookup yields CDR1 LGHDT and CDR2 YNNKEL (reference sequence). V lost 1 base and J lost 9, with 10 bases in between. The CDR3 contains 13 residues. The DNA for the CDR3 is TGTGCCAGCAGCCAAGGAATCCGGTCGCCCCAGCATTTT. As protein: CASSQGIRSPQHF.